This T cell receptor (beta chain) was captured in a study of vaccination effects on CD4 cells after COVID-19. Here immunoSEQ multiplex PCR was the method, and the copy in TCRdb shows in-frame clones only, minus some. This table has some 50,000 clones, around 70% appearing once. V lost 0 bases and J 1 base, leaving 12 bases between the germline ends. The CDR3 totals 16 residues. Germline assignment: CDR1 SGHAT and CDR2 FQNNGV. Isolating CD4+ T cells followed ten to eleven days of culture. Turning to this clone: Its antigen is currently unknown.

This specimen consisted of CD4+ T cells from PBMCs cultured without peptide, obtained before COVID-19 vaccination. The chain links TRBV11-2 to TRBJ1-1; D unclear. This clonotype was sampled from a human donor who had a prior SARS-CoV-2 infection. DNA of the CDR3: TGTGCCAGCAGCTTAGATTTGGGGTTGGGGAACACTGAAGCTTTCTTT. Amino acids: CASSLDLGLGNTEAFF.